This T cell receptor beta chain was obtained from a study of shared clonotypes between healthy human individuals. Generated by immunoSEQ multiplex PCR, the TCRdb table keeps only in-frame clones and is missing some. The data show 2 million to 3 million clones, 93% seen once. To note about this clone: Within the sample, other DNA sequences also encode this same CDR3.

The V segment lost 3 bases and the J segment 4 bases; nucleotides outside the gene matches: 2. CDR1 and CDR2 from the germline V gene are KGHSH and LQKENI. The CDR3 consists of 13 residues. The V call is TRBV18, the J call TRBJ2-5; 7 positions agree with TRBD1. This TCR was sampled from a man between 18 and 35 years old in good health. Some clones in this sample may be carry-over from other donors' samples. Input material: naive CD4+ T cells from PBMCs. Subset denoted: CD45RA+ positively selected. CDR3: CASSPNRGETQYF. The CDR3, as DNA: TGTGCCAGCTCACCGAACAGGGGAGAGACCCAGTACTTC. Filled out from reference TRBV18 and TRBJ2-5, the complete variable domain reads NAGVMQNPRHLVRRRGQEARLRCSPMKGHSHVYWYRQLPEEGLKFMVYLQKENIIDESGMPKERFSAEFPKEGPSILRIQQVVRGDSAAYFCASSPNRGETQYFGPGTRLLVL.